A single sample gave rise to the 20 T cell receptor beta chains below, sequenced in a study of T cell responses to AZD1222 COVID-19 vaccine. Only in-frame clones appear in the TCRdb table, and some are missing; sequencing was by immunoSEQ multiplex PCR. The top ten hold less than 2.5% of the sample, which has more than 150,000 clones, 92% seen once. Sequenced material: peripheral blood, taken 28 days after the second AZD1222 dose. These receptors were collected from an adult who received the AZD1222 COVID-19 vaccine.

CDR3 loop: CASSQGLSGNQPQHF. DNA of the CDR3: TGTGCCAGCAGTCAGGGGTTGTCGGGCAATCAGCCCCAGCATTTT. The chain carries TRBV7-2 and TRBJ1-5, with D perhaps matching TRBD1 (6 bases). Germline V gene sequence: CDR1 SGHTA, CDR2 FQGNSA. CDR3 length equals 15 residues. V was pared by 6 bases and J by 2 bases, with 14 bases between.

This chain connects TRBV10-3 to TRBJ2-3, with 14 bases lining up with TRBD2. The CDR3 length is 14 residues. J lost 6 bases, V lost 4 bases, and 0 bases had no gene match. Germline-derived CDR1 and CDR2 are ENHRY and SYGVKD. This CDR3 reads CAISGTSGRDTQYF. As DNA, the CDR3 is TGTGCCATCAGTGGGACTAGCGGGAGGGATACGCAGTATTTT.

The rearrangement uses TRBV5-6 and TRBJ2-7, with D possibly TRBD1 on 6 matching bases. The CDR3 covers 13 residues. Germline V gene sequence: CDR1 SGHDT, CDR2 YYEEEE. Trimming removed 3 bases at V and 2 bases at J, with 9 bases between. The CDR3 DNA reads TGTGCCAGCAGCTGGAGACAGGCCTACGAGCAGTACTTC. Its protein is CASSWRQAYEQYF.

The CDR3 DNA reads TGTGCCAGCAGCAAAGGGTGTCAAGGGGGGCGGCTATATGGCTACACCTTC. Amino acid sequence: CASSKGCQGGRLYGYTF. The chain uses TRBV21-1 and TRBJ1-2. TRBV21-1 is described as a pseudogene. This CDR3 comprises 17 residues.

The chain uses TRBV19 and TRBJ1-2, with D uncertain. The ends were cut back, 11 bases at V and 0 bases at J, with 19 bases in the middle. The CDR3 loop spans 15 amino acids. The V gene's germline CDR1 is LNHDA and CDR2 SQIVND (reference sequence). The CDR3, as DNA: TGTGCCTCCGTCGCGCCGGGAGAAGCTAACTATGGCTACACCTTC. It encodes CASVAPGEANYGYTF.

Only one count was recorded for this clone. This chain uses TRBV2 with TRBJ1-2; TRBD1 matches at 8 bases. V shed 7 bases and J 3 bases; nucleotides not matched to a gene: 4. This CDR3 is 13 amino acids long. CDR1 and CDR2 (germline): SNHLY, FYNNEI. This CDR3 reads CASKKQGDYGYTF. In DNA, the CDR3 is TGTGCCAGCAAGAAACAGGGGGACTATGGCTACACCTTC.

The chain is built from TRBV5-4 and TRBJ2-4, with 13 bases lining up with TRBD2. This CDR3 region has 19 residues. Germline V CDR1 and CDR2: SGHNT, YYREEE (reference sequence). The trim removed 6 bases at V and 1 base at J, leaving 13 bases unmatched. The CDR3 loop reads CASTPPGLAGKEAKNIQYF. In nucleotides, the CDR3 is TGTGCCAGCACCCCCCCGGGACTAGCGGGGAAGGAGGCCAAAAACATTCAGTACTTC.

This chain joins TRBV3-1 (or the pseudogene TRBV3-2) and TRBJ1-2, with no clear D. The length of the CDR3 is 12 residues. V was shortened by 3 bases and J by 4 bases, with 6 bases between the two germline ends. Germline loops: CDR1 LGHDT, CDR2 YNNKEL (reference sequence). Here the CDR3 reads CASSQGAYGYTF. The CDR3 DNA reads as TGTGCCAGCAGCCAGGGTGCCTATGGCTACACCTTC.

The rearrangement joins TRBV7-3 to TRBJ1-1; a weak D match, TRBD1 (5 bases). This CDR3 region has 14 residues. With 1 base removed from V and 1 base from J, the gap between germline ends came to 7 bases. Germline CDR1 and CDR2: SGHTA and FQGTGA. CDR3 DNA: TGTGCCAGCAGCTTAAGGGGGAAGAACACTGAAGCTTTCTTT. It translates to CASSLRGKNTEAFF.

The chain employs TRBV7-9 and TRBJ1-3; D ambiguous. Between the trimmed V and J ends, which lost 4 bases and 1 base, there was a span of 14 bases. Per the germline V gene, CDR1 is SEHNR and CDR2 is FQNEAQ (reference sequence). The CDR3 consists of 16 residues. The DNA of the CDR3 is TGTGCCAGCAGCTCGACTCGTTACCGGTCTGGAAACACCATATATTTT. This gives the protein CASSSTRYRSGNTIYF.

CDR3 sequence reads: CASRQQGAPETQYF. CDR3 bases: TGTGCCAGCAGACAACAGGGGGCGCCGGAGACCCAGTACTTC. The V gene is TRBV28, the J gene TRBJ2-5; TRBD1 aligns across 9 bases. The CDR3 spans 14 residues. V lost 6 bases and J lost 5; bases outside the gene matches: 7. From germline, CDR1 is MDHEN and CDR2 SYDVKM. Complete variable domain (other parts from reference TRBV28 and TRBJ2-5): DVKVTQSSRYLVKRTGEKVFLECVQDMDHENMFWYRQDPGLGLRLIYFSYDVKMKEKGDIPEGYSVSREKKERFSLILESASTNQTSMYLCASRQQGAPETQYFGPGTRLLVL.

CDR3 sequence: CASSLRVNTEAFF. CDR3 DNA sequence: TGCGCCAGCAGCCTCAGGGTGAACACTGAAGCTTTCTTT. The J gene is TRBJ1-1, the V gene TRBV4-1, with a tentative D call TRBD1 (5 bases). CDR3 length equals 13 residues. Trimming took off 4 bases at V and 0 bases at J, with 6 bases between the two ends. Germline CDR1 and CDR2: MGHRA and YSYEKL.

This chain joins TRBV2 and TRBJ1-1, with D hard to call. The germline V and J ends were trimmed by 7 bases and 4 bases, with 16 bases remaining between them. Germline CDR1 SNHLY, CDR2 FYNNEI. The CDR3 runs to 14 residues. CDR3: CASTRRAGGTEAFF. The CDR3 nucleotides are TGTGCCAGCACCCGAAGGGCAGGAGGCACTGAAGCTTTCTTT.

The gene calls are TRBV5-4 and TRBJ1-6; tentatively, D is TRBD1 (6 bases). Trimming removed 1 base at V and 7 bases at J, with 18 bases between. The CDR3 extends over 17 amino acids. CDR1 and CDR2 from the germline V gene are SGHNT and YYREEE (reference sequence). The CDR3 sequence is CASSLRGSWGQNSPLHF. CDR3 nucleotides: TGTGCCAGCAGCTTGAGGGGGTCGTGGGGCCAAAATTCACCCCTCCACTTT.

This clone was seen only a few times. The CDR3 region is CASSPRVHPNTEAFF. CDR3 sequence (DNA): TGTGCCAGCTCACCACGGGTGCATCCGAACACTGAAGCTTTCTTT. V and J are TRBV18 and TRBJ1-1; D not certain. This CDR3 contains 15 residues. V lost 1 base and J lost 1, with 10 bases in between. Germline CDR1 and CDR2: KGHSH and LQKENI.

The CDR3 is CASSLGGQGATGELFF. CDR3 nucleotide sequence: TGTGCCAGCAGCTTAGGGGGACAGGGGGCGACCGGGGAGCTGTTTTTT. The rearrangement joins TRBV7-6 to TRBJ2-2, with 12 positions matching TRBD1. V gave up 1 base and J gave up 5 bases; unmatched junction bases: 2. The CDR3 runs 16 residues. In germline, CDR1 is SGHVS, CDR2 FNYEAQ.

The chain links TRBV5-8 to TRBJ1-2; a weak D match, TRBD1 (5 bases). Trimming shortened V by 4 bases and J by 5 bases, and 18 bases separated the two germline ends. This CDR3 is 15 amino acids long. Germline V gene lookup returns CDR1 SGHTS and CDR2 YDEGEE. The CDR3 loop reads CASSLREGQGYGYTF. The DNA for the CDR3 is TGTGCCAGCAGCCTCCGGGAGGGGCAAGGTTATGGCTACACCTTC.

The J gene is TRBJ2-7, the V gene TRBV10-1; 13 positions match TRBD2. Germline trimming cut 9 bases from V and 1 base from J; bases unmatched to any gene: 3. CDR3 length: 14 residues. Germline CDR1 is WNHNN and CDR2 is SYGVQD (reference sequence). The CDR3 coding sequence is TGCGCCAGGCCGGGACTAGCGGGGTCCTACGAGCAGTACTTC. It specifies CARPGLAGSYEQYF.

V gene TRBV30 combines with J gene TRBJ2-7, with unresolved D. Trimming took 7 bases from V and 0 from J, leaving 13 bases between them. The CDR3 sequence is 13 residues long. The V gene's germline CDR1 is GTSNPN and CDR2 SVGIG (reference sequence). The DNA of the CDR3 is TGTGCCTTGATGCCGACGGTCTCCTACGAGCAGTACTTC. Translation gives CALMPTVSYEQYF.

CDR3 coding DNA: TGTGCCAGCTCGCCTACGAAATACGAGCAGTACTTC. It codes for CASSPTKYEQYF. The rearrangement joins TRBV18 to TRBJ2-7; D remains unclear. Germline values: CDR1 KGHSH, CDR2 LQKENI. The V and J ends lost 6 bases and 4 bases respectively, with 10 bases between them. This CDR3 contains 12 residues.